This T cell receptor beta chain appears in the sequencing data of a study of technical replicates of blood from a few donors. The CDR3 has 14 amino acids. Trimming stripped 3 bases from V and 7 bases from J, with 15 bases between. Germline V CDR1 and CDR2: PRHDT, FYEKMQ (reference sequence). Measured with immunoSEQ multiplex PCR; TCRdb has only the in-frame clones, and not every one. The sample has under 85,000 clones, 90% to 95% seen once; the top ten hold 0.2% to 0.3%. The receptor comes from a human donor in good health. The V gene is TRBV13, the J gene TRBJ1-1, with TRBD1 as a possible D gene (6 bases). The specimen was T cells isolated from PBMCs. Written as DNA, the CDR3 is TGTGCCAGCAGCTTGGACAGTCAAGGGAATGAAGCTTTCTTT. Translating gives CASSLDSQGNEAFF.